This is a list of T cell receptor beta chains from one sample in a study of blood T cells in healthy people across ages. MiXCR, applied by TCRdb to the 5' RACE reads, yields one record per CDR3 protein. The table includes about 1,500,000 distinct CDR3 sequences, 28% detected once. Input material: blood. The receptors here all came from a woman in her twenties or thirties in good health. CDR3s include the opening cysteine and the closing phenylalanine or tryptophan. The order of the fields is CDR3 DNA, CDR3 protein, V gene, J gene, D gene, clone size. D genes are given only for firm matches. Size values are once, few and many counts, or a class for expanded clones, and some rows have none.

DNA: TGCGCCAGCAGCTTGGGGGACAGATCGACTGAGCAGTTCTTC; CDR3: CASSLGDRSTEQFF; V: TRBV5-1; J: TRBJ2-1; D: TRBD1; size: .
DNA: TGCGCCAGCAGCACTGGACTAGCGGAGCTGTACAATGAGCAGTTCTTC; CDR3: CASSTGLAELYNEQFF; V: TRBV5-1; J: TRBJ2-1; D: TRBD2; size: many
DNA: TGCAGCGTTGGCTCAGGGGTGAATCAGCCCCAGCATTTT; CDR3: CSVGSGVNQPQHF; V: TRBV29-1; J: TRBJ1-5; D: .; size: few
DNA: TGTGCCAGCAGTTCCTCCGCCGCGGGGCTTAATCAGCCCCAGCATTTT; CDR3: CASSSSAAGLNQPQHF; V: TRBV28; J: TRBJ1-5; D: .; size: few
DNA: TGTGCCAGTAGTTCTCACGTGGGACGAACCGGGGAGCTGTTTTTT; CDR3: CASSSHVGRTGELFF; V: TRBV19; J: TRBJ2-2; D: .; size: .
DNA: TGTGCCTGGAGTGGACTGGGGGCGTCCTACAATGAGCGGTTCTTC; CDR3: CAWSGLGASYNERFF; V: TRBV30; J: TRBJ2-1; D: .; size: few
DNA: TGCAGCGTCTCATTCGGGACAGGGCCCTACGAGCAGTACTTC; CDR3: CSVSFGTGPYEQYF; V: TRBV29-1; J: TRBJ2-7; D: TRBD1; size: many
DNA: TGTGCCAGCAGCGGGGCGGGGTACCACTATGGCTACACCTTC; CDR3: CASSGAGYHYGYTF; V: TRBV9; J: TRBJ1-2; D: .; size: many
DNA: TGTGCCACCAGCAGGCCAGGAGGGGGAGAGACCCAGTACTTC; CDR3: CATSRPGGGETQYF; V: TRBV15; J: TRBJ2-5; D: .; size: many
DNA: TGTGCCAGCAGTCCGTCTGACAGGGGGCGCGAGCAGTACTTC; CDR3: CASSPSDRGREQYF; V: TRBV6-6; J: TRBJ2-7; D: TRBD1; size: many
DNA: TGTGCCAGCAGCATTGGGGGGGGTTACAATGAGCAGTTCTTC; CDR3: CASSIGGGYNEQFF; V: TRBV5-6; J: TRBJ2-1; D: TRBD2; size: .
DNA: TGCAGTGCTAGAGGAGGAGCGGGAGGGCCAAGGGAGACCCAGTACTTC; CDR3: CSARGGAGGPRETQYF; V: TRBV20-1; J: TRBJ2-5; D: TRBD2; size: .
DNA: TGTGCCAGCAGCCAAGTTCAAGCGGGGGGGGAGACCCAGTACTTC; CDR3: CASSQVQAGGETQYF; V: TRBV4-2; J: TRBJ2-5; D: TRBD2; size: .
DNA: TGTGCCAGCAGCTTAGCGCACAGAAACTATGGCTACACCTTC; CDR3: CASSLAHRNYGYTF; V: TRBV7-2; J: TRBJ1-2; D: .; size: many
DNA: TGCAGCGTTGACCTACGGAGTGGCAATGAGCAGTTCTTC; CDR3: CSVDLRSGNEQFF; V: TRBV29-1; J: TRBJ2-1; D: .; size: few
DNA: TGTGCCAGCAGCTTTAGGGGTCTTACCACCGGGGAGCTGTTTTTT; CDR3: CASSFRGLTTGELFF; V: TRBV7-3; J: TRBJ2-2; D: .; size: .
DNA: TGTGCCAGCAGTGCCGGACTAGCGGGGGACCTCTACGAGCAGTACTTC; CDR3: CASSAGLAGDLYEQYF; V: TRBV9; J: TRBJ2-7; D: TRBD2; size: few
DNA: TGTGCCAGCAGTGAAGACAGATATAGCAATCAGCCCCAGCATTTT; CDR3: CASSEDRYSNQPQHF; V: TRBV2; J: TRBJ1-5; D: .; size: .
DNA: TGTGCCAGCAGAAGTTTGGGGGGCTCTGTGGGTTACGAGCAGTACTTC; CDR3: CASRSLGGSVGYEQYF; V: TRBV28; J: TRBJ2-7; D: .; size: few
DNA: TGTGCCAGCAGCGTAGCTAGTGGGGCTAGCGGGGGGGGTGAGCAGTTCTTC; CDR3: CASSVASGASGGGEQFF; V: TRBV9; J: TRBJ2-1; D: TRBD2; size: .
DNA: TGTGCCAGCAGCTTCGAGGCGGGGGGTAGGAAGACCCAGTACTTC; CDR3: CASSFEAGGRKTQYF; V: TRBV7-2; J: TRBJ2-5; D: TRBD2; size: few
DNA: TGCGCCAGCAGCTCCGTGGTCAGCACAGATACGCAGTATTTT; CDR3: CASSSVVSTDTQYF; V: TRBV5-1; J: TRBJ2-3; D: .; size: .
DNA: TGCAGCATGCTGGGACAGGGTGACTTTTATGGCTACACCTTC; CDR3: CSMLGQGDFYGYTF; V: TRBV29-1; J: TRBJ1-2; D: TRBD1; size: many
DNA: TGTGCCAGCAGTGAATTAACGGGAGTTAGCACTGAAGCTTTCTTT; CDR3: CASSELTGVSTEAFF; V: TRBV6-1; J: TRBJ1-1; D: .; size: .
DNA: TGCAGCGTTGAAGATCGGGAAGATACGCAGTATTTT; CDR3: CSVEDREDTQYF; V: TRBV29-1; J: TRBJ2-3; D: .; size: .
DNA: TGTGCTAGTGGTTTGGTAGCATCCCACGGCTACACCTTC; CDR3: CASGLVASHGYTF; V: TRBV12-5; J: TRBJ1-2; D: .; size: .
DNA: TGCGCCAGCAGTTTAGCAGGGGGAATGAGGGAGCAGTACTTC; CDR3: CASSLAGGMREQYF; V: TRBV12-3/TRBV12-4; J: TRBJ2-5; D: TRBD1; size: .
DNA: TGTGCCAGCAGCCAAGCTTTCGGTAGCGGGGGGGCAGAGGAGCAGTTCTTC; CDR3: CASSQAFGSGGAEEQFF; V: TRBV4-2; J: TRBJ2-1; D: TRBD2; size: few
DNA: TGTGCCATCAGTGAGTGGCTTAGCACAGATACGCAGTATTTT; CDR3: CAISEWLSTDTQYF; V: TRBV10-3; J: TRBJ2-3; D: .; size: .
DNA: TGCAGCGGATCGGTGAGGGGGGTCTACGGGCAGTTCTTC; CDR3: CSGSVRGVYGQFF; V: TRBV29-1; J: TRBJ2-1; D: .; size: .
DNA: TGTGCCAGCAGTTACGACATAGACGAGCAGTACTTC; CDR3: CASSYDIDEQYF; V: TRBV6-2/TRBV6-3; J: TRBJ2-7; D: .; size: many
DNA: TGTGCCAGCTCGATGATAAGGACTAGCGGGTTGGAGCAGTACTTC; CDR3: CASSMIRTSGLEQYF; V: TRBV6-2/TRBV6-3; J: TRBJ2-7; D: TRBD2; size: .
DNA: TGTGCCAGCAACTCGTACTTTGGGACAGGGCTCTACAATGAGCAGTTCTTC; CDR3: CASNSYFGTGLYNEQFF; V: TRBV5-5; J: TRBJ2-1; D: TRBD1; size: .
DNA: TGTGCCAGCAGCTTGACGGAGTCCCAGTACTTC; CDR3: CASSLTESQYF; V: TRBV7-2; J: TRBJ2-5; D: .; size: .